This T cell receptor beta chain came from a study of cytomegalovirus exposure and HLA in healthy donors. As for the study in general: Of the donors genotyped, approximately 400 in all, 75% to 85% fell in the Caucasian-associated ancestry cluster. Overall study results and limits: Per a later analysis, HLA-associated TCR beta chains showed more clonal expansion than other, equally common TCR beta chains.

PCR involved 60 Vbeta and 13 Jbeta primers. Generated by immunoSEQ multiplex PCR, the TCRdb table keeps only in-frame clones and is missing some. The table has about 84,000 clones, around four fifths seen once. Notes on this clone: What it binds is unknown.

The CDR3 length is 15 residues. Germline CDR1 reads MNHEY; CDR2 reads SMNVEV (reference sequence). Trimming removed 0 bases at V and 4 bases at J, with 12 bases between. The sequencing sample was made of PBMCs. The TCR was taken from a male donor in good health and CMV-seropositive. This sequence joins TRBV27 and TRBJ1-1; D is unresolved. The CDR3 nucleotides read TGTGCCAGCAGTTTATCGCAGGTGGTTGGCACTGAAGCTTTCTTT. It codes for CASSLSQVVGTEAFF.